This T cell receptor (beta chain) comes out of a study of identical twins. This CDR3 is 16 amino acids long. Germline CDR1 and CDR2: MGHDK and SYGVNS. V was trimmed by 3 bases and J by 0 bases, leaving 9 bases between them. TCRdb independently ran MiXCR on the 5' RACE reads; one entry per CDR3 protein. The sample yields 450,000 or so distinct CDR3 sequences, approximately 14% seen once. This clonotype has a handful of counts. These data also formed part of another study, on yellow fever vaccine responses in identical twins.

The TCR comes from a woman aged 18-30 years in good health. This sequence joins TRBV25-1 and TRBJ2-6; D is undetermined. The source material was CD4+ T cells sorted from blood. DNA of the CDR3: TGTGCCAGCAGTGATCGGACCCTCTCTGGGGCCAACGTCCTGACTTTC. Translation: CASSDRTLSGANVLTF.